Listed below are T cell receptor beta chains from one sample, sequenced in a study of identical twins. TCRdb analysed the 5' RACE reads with MiXCR anew, one entry per CDR3 protein. The data contain around 1.7 million distinct CDR3 sequences, about 32% of them singletons. What was sequenced was cord blood. All receptors come from a newborn girl in good health. CDR3s include the opening cysteine and the closing phenylalanine or tryptophan. D genes are given only for firm matches. The size of a clone is reported for some rows only, either as once, few or many, or as a class for expanded clones.

j_gene: TRBJ2-7
abundance: -
d_gene: TRBD2
v_gene: TRBV14
CDR3aa: CASSQWSGGPSYEQYF
CDR3nt: TGTGCCAGCAGCCAATGGAGCGGGGGGCCCTCCTACGAGCAGTACTTC

j_gene: TRBJ2-1
abundance: few
d_gene: -
v_gene: TRBV3-1
CDR3aa: CASSPTLDEQFF
CDR3nt: TGTGCCAGCAGTCCCACCCTGGATGAGCAGTTCTTC

j_gene: TRBJ1-6
abundance: -
d_gene: -
v_gene: TRBV20-1
CDR3aa: CSAVAGAGSPLHF
CDR3nt: TGCAGTGCGGTCGCGGGGGCAGGTTCACCCCTCCACTTT

j_gene: TRBJ2-1
abundance: once
d_gene: TRBD2
v_gene: TRBV20-1
CDR3aa: CSAGGTSGSSYNERFF
CDR3nt: TGCAGTGCTGGCGGGACTAGCGGGAGCTCCTACAATGAGCGGTTCTTC

j_gene: TRBJ1-4
abundance: few
d_gene: TRBD1
v_gene: TRBV5-1
CDR3aa: CASSLDRGLLFF
CDR3nt: TGCGCCAGCAGCTTGGACAGGGGGCTGCTGTTTTTT

j_gene: TRBJ1-2
abundance: -
d_gene: TRBD1
v_gene: TRBV6-6
CDR3aa: CANSGQPYGYTF
CDR3nt: TGTGCCAACTCGGGACAGCCCTATGGCTACACCTTC

j_gene: TRBJ2-1
abundance: few
d_gene: TRBD2
v_gene: TRBV4-1
CDR3aa: CASSQPRASGSNEQFF
CDR3nt: TGCGCCAGCAGCCAACCTAGGGCTAGCGGGAGCAATGAGCAGTTCTTC

j_gene: TRBJ2-5
abundance: -
d_gene: TRBD1
v_gene: TRBV7-9
CDR3aa: CASSALTGLQETQYF
CDR3nt: TGTGCCAGCAGCGCATTGACAGGGCTCCAAGAGACCCAGTACTTC

j_gene: TRBJ2-7
abundance: -
d_gene: -
v_gene: TRBV7-8
CDR3aa: CASSSALREQYF
CDR3nt: TGTGCCAGCAGCTCAGCCTTAAGGGAGCAGTACTTC

j_gene: TRBJ1-6
abundance: few
d_gene: TRBD1
v_gene: TRBV4-2
CDR3aa: CASNQDPGQGNSPLHF
CDR3nt: TGTGCCAGCAACCAAGATCCAGGACAGGGTAATTCACCCCTCCACTTT

j_gene: TRBJ2-3
abundance: few
d_gene: TRBD2
v_gene: TRBV6-1
CDR3aa: CASSEWGPSGGGALSTDTQYF
CDR3nt: TGTGCCAGCAGTGAATGGGGGCCTTCGGGAGGGGGGGCTCTTAGCACAGATACGCAGTATTTT

j_gene: TRBJ2-3
abundance: many
d_gene: TRBD2
v_gene: TRBV7-6
CDR3aa: CASSLGTSGRSDTQYF
CDR3nt: TGTGCCAGCAGCTTAGGGACTAGCGGGAGGTCAGATACGCAGTATTTT

j_gene: TRBJ1-2
abundance: few
d_gene: -
v_gene: TRBV20-1
CDR3aa: CSVSNYGYTF
CDR3nt: TGCAGTGTCTCGAACTATGGCTACACCTTC

j_gene: TRBJ1-2
abundance: -
d_gene: -
v_gene: TRBV28
CDR3aa: CASSQSRDIHYGYTF
CDR3nt: TGTGCCAGCAGTCAAAGCCGGGACATCCACTATGGCTACACCTTC

j_gene: TRBJ1-6
abundance: -
d_gene: -
v_gene: TRBV27
CDR3aa: CASSTIGSHSPLHF
CDR3nt: TGTGCCAGCAGCACGATAGGGTCCCATTCACCCCTCCACTTT

j_gene: TRBJ2-7
abundance: -
d_gene: TRBD2
v_gene: TRBV20-1
CDR3aa: CSARGTSGSNEQYF
CDR3nt: TGCAGTGCTAGAGGGACTAGCGGGAGCAATGAGCAGTACTTC

j_gene: TRBJ1-5
abundance: few
d_gene: -
v_gene: TRBV27
CDR3aa: CASSRGGTRNQPQHF
CDR3nt: TGTGCCAGCAGTCGAGGCGGGACCCGCAATCAGCCCCAGCATTTT

j_gene: TRBJ2-5
abundance: -
d_gene: TRBD2
v_gene: TRBV27
CDR3aa: CASSLLGPSGSNEQYF
CDR3nt: TGTGCCAGCAGTTTATTGGGGCCTAGCGGGAGCAATGAGCAGTACTTC

j_gene: TRBJ1-2
abundance: -
d_gene: TRBD1
v_gene: TRBV28
CDR3aa: CASTDRGDGYTF
CDR3nt: TGTGCCAGCACCGACAGGGGCGATGGCTACACCTTC

j_gene: TRBJ2-7
abundance: -
d_gene: TRBD2
v_gene: TRBV15
CDR3aa: CATSKLAGRSYNEQYF
CDR3nt: TGTGCCACCAGCAAACTAGCGGGAAGGTCCTACAATGAGCAGTACTTC

j_gene: TRBJ1-6
abundance: few
d_gene: -
v_gene: TRBV20-1
CDR3aa: CSASRQSSYNSPLHF
CDR3nt: TGCAGTGCTAGCCGGCAGAGCTCCTATAATTCACCCCTCCACTTT

j_gene: TRBJ1-5
abundance: -
d_gene: -
v_gene: TRBV2
CDR3aa: CASSEEQRSNQPQHF
CDR3nt: TGTGCCAGCAGTGAAGAACAGCGTAGCAATCAGCCCCAGCATTTT

j_gene: TRBJ1-4
abundance: few
d_gene: -
v_gene: TRBV7-6
CDR3aa: CASSLDNRLGSATNEKLFF
CDR3nt: TGTGCCAGCAGCTTAGATAATCGGTTAGGGTCTGCAACTAATGAAAAACTGTTTTTT

j_gene: TRBJ2-7
abundance: -
d_gene: -
v_gene: TRBV2
CDR3aa: CASSAPTGLGSYEQYF
CDR3nt: TGTGCCAGCAGCGCACCCACAGGGCTGGGCTCCTACGAGCAGTACTTC

j_gene: TRBJ2-3
abundance: -
d_gene: TRBD2
v_gene: TRBV6-5
CDR3aa: CASRLGLAHSTDTQYF
CDR3nt: TGTGCCAGCAGACTTGGACTAGCGCATAGCACAGATACGCAGTATTTT

j_gene: TRBJ2-7
abundance: many
d_gene: -
v_gene: TRBV9
CDR3aa: CASSARQVPYEQYF
CDR3nt: TGTGCCAGCAGCGCCAGACAGGTCCCCTACGAGCAGTACTTC

j_gene: TRBJ2-5
abundance: many
d_gene: -
v_gene: TRBV6-2/TRBV6-3
CDR3aa: CASGTRRETQYF
CDR3nt: TGTGCCAGCGGAACGAGGAGAGAGACCCAGTACTTC

j_gene: TRBJ2-1
abundance: -
d_gene: TRBD2
v_gene: TRBV5-6
CDR3aa: CASSHITGTSGYNEQFF
CDR3nt: TGTGCCAGCAGTCATATTACCGGGACTAGCGGATACAATGAGCAGTTCTTC

j_gene: TRBJ2-1
abundance: many
d_gene: -
v_gene: TRBV7-2
CDR3aa: CASSPDTSSYNEQFF
CDR3nt: TGTGCCAGCAGCCCCGATACCAGCTCCTACAATGAGCAGTTCTTC

j_gene: TRBJ1-4
abundance: -
d_gene: -
v_gene: TRBV28
CDR3aa: CASSPSLIPRGEKLFF
CDR3nt: TGTGCCAGCAGTCCCTCCCTCATACCGCGAGGTGAAAAACTGTTTTTT

j_gene: TRBJ1-2
abundance: -
d_gene: -
v_gene: TRBV27
CDR3aa: CASSFSNVDGYTF
CDR3nt: TGTGCCAGCAGTTTTTCGAACGTAGATGGCTACACCTTC

j_gene: TRBJ1-4
abundance: -
d_gene: TRBD1
v_gene: TRBV14
CDR3aa: CASSPTGGGNEKLFF
CDR3nt: TGTGCCAGCAGCCCGACAGGGGGAGGTAATGAAAAACTGTTTTTT

j_gene: TRBJ2-2
abundance: -
d_gene: TRBD2
v_gene: TRBV20-1
CDR3aa: CSARDPLREGPYTGELFF
CDR3nt: TGCAGTGCTAGAGATCCCTTGCGGGAGGGCCCATACACCGGGGAGCTGTTTTTT

j_gene: TRBJ2-7
abundance: many
d_gene: TRBD2
v_gene: TRBV5-1
CDR3aa: CASSRGAYEQYF
CDR3nt: TGCGCCAGCAGCCGGGGGGCCTACGAGCAGTACTTC

j_gene: TRBJ2-5
abundance: -
d_gene: -
v_gene: TRBV20-1
CDR3aa: CSASGGNSQETQYF
CDR3nt: TGCAGTGCGTCAGGGGGGAACTCCCAAGAGACCCAGTACTTC

j_gene: TRBJ2-3
abundance: -
d_gene: -
v_gene: TRBV20-1
CDR3aa: CSAKSAGTDTQYF
CDR3nt: TGCAGTGCTAAATCGGCCGGCACAGATACGCAGTATTTT

j_gene: TRBJ2-7
abundance: -
d_gene: TRBD2
v_gene: TRBV11-1
CDR3aa: CASSPQLAGHNEQYF
CDR3nt: TGTGCCAGCAGCCCCCAGCTAGCGGGGCACAATGAGCAGTACTTC

j_gene: TRBJ2-7
abundance: -
d_gene: -
v_gene: TRBV27
CDR3aa: CASSFMGEVTYYEQYF
CDR3nt: TGTGCCAGCAGTTTTATGGGGGAGGTCACATACTACGAGCAGTACTTC

j_gene: TRBJ1-2
abundance: few
d_gene: -
v_gene: TRBV5-6
CDR3aa: CASSPGTISNYGYTF
CDR3nt: TGTGCCAGCAGCCCCGGAACTATTTCTAACTATGGCTACACCTTC

j_gene: TRBJ2-1
abundance: -
d_gene: TRBD2
v_gene: TRBV7-2
CDR3aa: CASSSMGLAQTFF
CDR3nt: TGTGCCAGCAGCTCTATGGGACTAGCCCAGACGTTCTTC

j_gene: TRBJ2-3
abundance: many
d_gene: -
v_gene: TRBV29-1
CDR3aa: CSVSRGKGTDTQYF
CDR3nt: TGCAGCGTTAGTCGCGGGAAGGGCACAGATACGCAGTATTTT

j_gene: TRBJ1-1
abundance: -
d_gene: -
v_gene: TRBV28
CDR3aa: CASSLIARGEEAFF
CDR3nt: TGTGCCAGCAGTTTAATCGCCAGGGGTGAGGAAGCTTTCTTT

j_gene: TRBJ1-5
abundance: few
d_gene: -
v_gene: TRBV7-9
CDR3aa: CASSGQFNQPQHF
CDR3nt: TGTGCCAGCAGCGGACAGTTCAATCAGCCCCAGCATTTT

j_gene: TRBJ2-7
abundance: few
d_gene: TRBD2
v_gene: TRBV11-2
CDR3aa: CASGGGGSYEQYF
CDR3nt: TGTGCCAGCGGGGGGGGAGGCTCCTACGAGCAGTACTTC

j_gene: TRBJ1-3
abundance: -
d_gene: TRBD1
v_gene: TRBV29-1
CDR3aa: CSVAETGGPGNTIYF
CDR3nt: TGCAGCGTTGCCGAGACAGGGGGCCCTGGAAACACCATATATTTT

j_gene: TRBJ2-1
abundance: few
d_gene: TRBD1
v_gene: TRBV29-1
CDR3aa: CSGAGGKNPYNEQFF
CDR3nt: TGCAGCGGGGCAGGGGGAAAAAACCCCTACAATGAGCAGTTCTTC

j_gene: TRBJ2-3
abundance: few
d_gene: TRBD1
v_gene: TRBV11-2
CDR3aa: CASSLGTASSTDTQYF
CDR3nt: TGTGCCAGCAGCCTTGGGACAGCTTCTAGCACAGATACGCAGTATTTT

j_gene: TRBJ2-7
abundance: many
d_gene: -
v_gene: TRBV2
CDR3aa: CASKGRLVSSYEQYF
CDR3nt: TGTGCCAGCAAAGGGCGACTAGTGAGCTCCTACGAGCAGTACTTC

j_gene: TRBJ1-1
abundance: -
d_gene: -
v_gene: TRBV5-1
CDR3aa: CASSLAKMVSAEAFF
CDR3nt: TGCGCCAGCAGCTTGGCCAAGATGGTTTCGGCTGAAGCTTTCTTT

j_gene: TRBJ1-1
abundance: -
d_gene: -
v_gene: TRBV12-3/TRBV12-4
CDR3aa: CASSLGLIVFF
CDR3nt: TGTGCCAGCAGTTTGGGACTAATAGTTTTCTTT

j_gene: TRBJ2-1
abundance: few
d_gene: TRBD2
v_gene: TRBV18
CDR3aa: CASSPALAINEQFF
CDR3nt: TGTGCCAGCTCACCGGCACTAGCGATCAATGAGCAGTTCTTC

j_gene: TRBJ1-4
abundance: few
d_gene: -
v_gene: TRBV5-1
CDR3aa: CASAWQGLPTNEKLFF
CDR3nt: TGCGCCAGCGCCTGGCAGGGACTGCCAACTAATGAAAAACTGTTTTTT

j_gene: TRBJ2-1
abundance: few
d_gene: -
v_gene: TRBV3-1
CDR3aa: CASSQERARQFF
CDR3nt: TGTGCCAGCAGCCAAGAACGAGCCAGGCAGTTCTTC

j_gene: TRBJ2-1
abundance: -
d_gene: -
v_gene: TRBV19
CDR3aa: CASRAGIEQFF
CDR3nt: TGTGCCAGTAGGGCGGGAATTGAGCAGTTCTTC

j_gene: TRBJ2-7
abundance: -
d_gene: -
v_gene: TRBV6-1
CDR3aa: CASITGWSSYEQYF
CDR3nt: TGTGCCAGCATAACAGGGTGGAGCTCCTACGAGCAGTACTTC

j_gene: TRBJ2-1
abundance: -
d_gene: TRBD2
v_gene: TRBV5-6
CDR3aa: CASSIQGLAGNEQFF
CDR3nt: TGTGCCAGCAGCATTCAGGGACTAGCGGGAAATGAGCAGTTCTTC

j_gene: TRBJ1-2
abundance: few
d_gene: -
v_gene: TRBV3-1
CDR3aa: CASSQEEQSYGYTF
CDR3nt: TGTGCCAGCAGCCAAGAGGAACAGAGTTATGGCTACACCTTC

j_gene: TRBJ1-1
abundance: -
d_gene: TRBD1
v_gene: TRBV20-1
CDR3aa: CSAKRQGQMNTEAFF
CDR3nt: TGCAGCGCCAAGCGACAGGGGCAAATGAACACTGAAGCTTTCTTT

j_gene: TRBJ2-7
abundance: many
d_gene: -
v_gene: TRBV28
CDR3aa: CASMAGPYEQYF
CDR3nt: TGTGCCAGCATGGCGGGACCCTACGAGCAGTACTTC

j_gene: TRBJ2-5
abundance: few
d_gene: -
v_gene: TRBV20-1
CDR3aa: CSANHPAETQETQYF
CDR3nt: TGCAGTGCTAATCATCCAGCGGAGACACAAGAGACCCAGTACTTC